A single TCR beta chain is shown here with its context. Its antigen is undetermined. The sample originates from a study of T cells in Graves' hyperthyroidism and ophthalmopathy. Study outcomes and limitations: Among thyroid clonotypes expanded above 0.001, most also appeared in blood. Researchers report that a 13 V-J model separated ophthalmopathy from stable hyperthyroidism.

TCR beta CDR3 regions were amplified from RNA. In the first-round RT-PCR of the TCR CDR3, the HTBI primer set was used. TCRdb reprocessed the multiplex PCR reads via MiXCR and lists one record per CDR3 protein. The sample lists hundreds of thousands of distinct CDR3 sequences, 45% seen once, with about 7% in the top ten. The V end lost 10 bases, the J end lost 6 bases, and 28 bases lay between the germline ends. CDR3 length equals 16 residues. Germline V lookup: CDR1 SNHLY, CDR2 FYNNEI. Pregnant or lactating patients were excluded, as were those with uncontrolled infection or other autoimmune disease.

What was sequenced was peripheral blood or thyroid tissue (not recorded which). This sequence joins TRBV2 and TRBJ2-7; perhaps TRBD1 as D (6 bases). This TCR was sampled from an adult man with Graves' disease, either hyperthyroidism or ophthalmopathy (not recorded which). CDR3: CATRGGSETGGFEQYF. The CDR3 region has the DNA TGTGCCACCAGAGGGGGTTCCGAGACAGGAGGTTTCGAGCAGTACTTC.